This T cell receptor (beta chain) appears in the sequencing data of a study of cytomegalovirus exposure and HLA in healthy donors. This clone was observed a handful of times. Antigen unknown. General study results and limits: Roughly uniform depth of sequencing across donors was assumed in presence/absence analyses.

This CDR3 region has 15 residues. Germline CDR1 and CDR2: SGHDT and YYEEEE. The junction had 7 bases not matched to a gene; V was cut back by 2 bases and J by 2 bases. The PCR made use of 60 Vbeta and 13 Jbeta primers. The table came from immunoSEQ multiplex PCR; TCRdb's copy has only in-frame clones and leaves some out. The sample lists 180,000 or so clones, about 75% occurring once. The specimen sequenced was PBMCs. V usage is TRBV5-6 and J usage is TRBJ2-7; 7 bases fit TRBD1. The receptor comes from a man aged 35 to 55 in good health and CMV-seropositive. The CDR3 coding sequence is TGTGCCAGCAGCTTAGGGGACAGATACACCTACGAGCAGTACTTC. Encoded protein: CASSLGDRYTYEQYF.